The present T cell receptor beta chain was sequenced within a study of control samples from healthy donors and cancer patients. Method: immunoSEQ multiplex PCR; TCRdb's copy keeps in-frame clones and lacks some. The table has approximately 87,000 clones, roughly 91% seen once. CDR1 SGDLS and CDR2 YYNGEE come from the germline V gene. This CDR3 comprises 16 residues. Trimming took 3 bases from V and 5 from J, leaving 20 bases between them. The sample was blood. This chain joins TRBV9 and TRBJ2-5; no firm D call. The receptor was derived from a man between 45 and 60 years old in good health. The CDR3 DNA follows: TGTGCCAGCAGCGCACACAGTACGAGTCCGCTTGAGACCCAGTACTTC. As protein: CASSAHSTSPLETQYF.